The following is a T cell receptor beta chain sequence with its context. The source of the sample is a study of cytomegalovirus exposure and HLA in healthy donors. Use of 60 Vbeta and 13 Jbeta primers characterized the PCR. Authors' methods: Roughly 10 million shared chains were among some 80 million unique TCR beta chains counted in a later analysis. The assay was immunoSEQ multiplex PCR, and TCRdb's table has in-frame clones only and misses some. Clone size and V and J calls were adopted from that table, with D and trimming inferred from the DNA. Among a few hundred thousand clones listed, roughly 85% were seen once. This receptor was identified in a man between 18 and 35 years old in good health and CMV-seronegative. Sequenced sample: PBMCs.

The CDR3 protein is CASPSGTARGEQYF. Written as DNA, the CDR3 is TGTGCCAGCCCCTCCGGGACCGCCCGGGGGGAGCAGTACTTC. This chain uses TRBV25-1 with TRBJ2-7, with D perhaps TRBD2 (6 bases). The germline V gene encodes CDR1 MGHDK and CDR2 SYGVNS. The CDR3 extends over 14 amino acids. Trimming took off 8 bases at V and 7 bases at J, with 21 bases between the two ends.